This TCR beta chain came from a study of cytomegalovirus exposure and HLA in healthy donors. PCR primers comprised 60 Vbeta and 13 Jbeta primers. Repertoires were generated with immunoSEQ multiplex PCR, while TCRdb's copy carries only in-frame clones and drops some. The repertoire table contains roughly 75,000 clones. V was trimmed by 0 bases and J by 2 bases, leaving 12 bases between them. CDR3 length: 16 amino acids. CDR1 is SGHRS, CDR2 YFSETQ, per germline. The clonotype originates from a boy younger than 18 in good health and CMV-seronegative. This rearrangement joins TRBV5-1 to TRBJ1-3; a possible D gene is TRBD1 (5 bases). The sample taken for sequencing was PBMCs. The CDR3 nucleotides read TGCGCCAGCAGCTTGGCCGGGGGGAGCACTGGAAACACCATATATTTT. Protein sequence: CASSLAGGSTGNTIYF. The complete variable domain, with remaining parts taken from reference TRBV5-1 and TRBJ1-3, reads KAGVTQTPRYLIKTRGQQVTLSCSPISGHRSVSWYQQTPGQGLQFLFEYFSETQRNKGNFPGRFSGRQFSNSRSEMNVSTLELGDSALYLCASSLAGGSTGNTIYFGEGSWLTVV.